This T cell receptor beta chain was identified in a study of response to subunit inactivated influenza vaccine. About this clonotype itself: Its antigen remains unidentified.

One entry per CDR3 protein, called by TCRdb with MiXCR from the RT-PCR reads. The data contain hundreds of thousands of distinct CDR3 sequences, 7.6% of them singletons. General study findings and limits: Authors suggested few new T cells are recruited by each seasonal influenza vaccination.

This clonotype was obtained from a man aged 45-69 years who received an inactivated influenza vaccine. The specimen comprised PBMCs from blood, sampled around 25 months after vaccination.

As DNA, the CDR3 is TGTGCCAGCAGTTTAGCGCTTGGGGATGGCAATCAGCCCCAGCATTTT. Translated, it gives CASSLALGDGNQPQHF. This rearrangement joins TRBV12-3 or TRBV12-4 to TRBJ1-5; no clear D gene. CDR3 length: 16 residues. The V gene lost 0 bases and the J gene lost 2 bases, with 11 bases spanning the gap.